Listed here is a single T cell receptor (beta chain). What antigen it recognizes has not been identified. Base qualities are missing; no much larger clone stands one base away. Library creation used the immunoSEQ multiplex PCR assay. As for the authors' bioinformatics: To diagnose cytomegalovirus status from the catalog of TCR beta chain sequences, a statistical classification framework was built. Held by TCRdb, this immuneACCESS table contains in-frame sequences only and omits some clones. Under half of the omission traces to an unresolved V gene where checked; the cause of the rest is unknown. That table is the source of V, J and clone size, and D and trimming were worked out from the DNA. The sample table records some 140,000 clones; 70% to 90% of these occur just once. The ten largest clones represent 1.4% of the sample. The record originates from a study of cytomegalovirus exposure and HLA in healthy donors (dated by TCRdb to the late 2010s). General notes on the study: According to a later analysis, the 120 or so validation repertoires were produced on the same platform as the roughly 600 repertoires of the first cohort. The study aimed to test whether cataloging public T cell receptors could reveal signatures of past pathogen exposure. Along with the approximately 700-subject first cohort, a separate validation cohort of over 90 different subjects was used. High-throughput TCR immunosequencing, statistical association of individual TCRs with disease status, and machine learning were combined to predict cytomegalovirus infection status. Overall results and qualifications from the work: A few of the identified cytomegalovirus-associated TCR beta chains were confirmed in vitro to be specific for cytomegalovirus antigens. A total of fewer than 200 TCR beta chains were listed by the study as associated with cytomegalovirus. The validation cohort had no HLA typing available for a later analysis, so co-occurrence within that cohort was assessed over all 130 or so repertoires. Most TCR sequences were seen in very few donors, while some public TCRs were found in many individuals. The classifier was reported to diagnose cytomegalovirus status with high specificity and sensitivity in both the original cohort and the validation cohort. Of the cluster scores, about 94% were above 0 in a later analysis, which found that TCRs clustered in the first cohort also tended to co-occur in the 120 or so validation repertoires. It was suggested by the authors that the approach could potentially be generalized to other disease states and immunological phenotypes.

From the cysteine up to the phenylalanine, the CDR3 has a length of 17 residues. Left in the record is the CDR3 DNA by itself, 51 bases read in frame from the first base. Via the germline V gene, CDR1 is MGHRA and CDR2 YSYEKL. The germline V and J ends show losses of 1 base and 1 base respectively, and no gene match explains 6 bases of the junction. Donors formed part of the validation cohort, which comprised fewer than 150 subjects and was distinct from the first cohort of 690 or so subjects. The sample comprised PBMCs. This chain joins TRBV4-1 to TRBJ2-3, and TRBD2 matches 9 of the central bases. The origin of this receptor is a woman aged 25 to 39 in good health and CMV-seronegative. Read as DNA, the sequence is TGCGCCAGCAGCCAAGTAGTGCTAGCGGGGCGCACAGATACGCAGTATTTT. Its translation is CASSQVVLAGRTDTQYF.